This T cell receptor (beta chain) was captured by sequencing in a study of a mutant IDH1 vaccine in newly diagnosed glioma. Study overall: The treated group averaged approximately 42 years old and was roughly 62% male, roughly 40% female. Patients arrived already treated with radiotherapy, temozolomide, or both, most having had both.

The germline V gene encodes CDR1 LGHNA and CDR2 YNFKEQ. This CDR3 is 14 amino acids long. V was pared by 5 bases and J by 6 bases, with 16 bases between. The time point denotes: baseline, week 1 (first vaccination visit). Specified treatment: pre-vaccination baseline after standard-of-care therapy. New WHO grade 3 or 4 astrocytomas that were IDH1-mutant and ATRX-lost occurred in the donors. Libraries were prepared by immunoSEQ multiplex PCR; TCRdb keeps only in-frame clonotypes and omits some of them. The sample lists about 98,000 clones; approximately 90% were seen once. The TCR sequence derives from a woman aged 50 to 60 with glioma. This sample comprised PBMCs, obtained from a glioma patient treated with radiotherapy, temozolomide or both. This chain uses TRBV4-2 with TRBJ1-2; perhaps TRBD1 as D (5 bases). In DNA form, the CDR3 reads TGTGCCAGCAGCTTGGCCATAGGGGCGAATGGCTACACCTTC. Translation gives CASSLAIGANGYTF.